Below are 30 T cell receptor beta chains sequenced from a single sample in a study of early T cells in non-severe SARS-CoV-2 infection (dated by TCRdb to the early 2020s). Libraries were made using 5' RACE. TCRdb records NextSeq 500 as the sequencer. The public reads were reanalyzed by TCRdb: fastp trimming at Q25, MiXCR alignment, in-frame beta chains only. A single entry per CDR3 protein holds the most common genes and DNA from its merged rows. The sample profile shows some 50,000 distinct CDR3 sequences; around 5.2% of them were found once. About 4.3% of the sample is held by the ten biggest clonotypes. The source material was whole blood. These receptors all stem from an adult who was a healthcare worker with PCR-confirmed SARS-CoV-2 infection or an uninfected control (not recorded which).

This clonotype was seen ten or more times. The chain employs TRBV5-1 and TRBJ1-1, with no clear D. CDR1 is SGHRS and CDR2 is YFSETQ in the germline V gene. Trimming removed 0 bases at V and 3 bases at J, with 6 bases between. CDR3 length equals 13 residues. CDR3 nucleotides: TGCGCCAGCAGCTTGGAAAGGGACACTGAAGCTTTCTTT. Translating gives CASSLERDTEAFF. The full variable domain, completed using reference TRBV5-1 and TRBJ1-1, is KAGVTQTPRYLIKTRGQQVTLSCSPISGHRSVSWYQQTPGQGLQFLFEYFSETQRNKGNFPGRFSGRQFSNSRSEMNVSTLELGDSALYLCASSLERDTEAFFGQGTRLTVV.

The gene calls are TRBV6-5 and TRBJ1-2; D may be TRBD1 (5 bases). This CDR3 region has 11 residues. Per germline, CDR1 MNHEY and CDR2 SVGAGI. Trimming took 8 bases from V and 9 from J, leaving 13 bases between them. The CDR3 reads CASQRDGSYTF. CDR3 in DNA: TGTGCCAGCCAGAGGGACGGGAGCTACACCTTC.

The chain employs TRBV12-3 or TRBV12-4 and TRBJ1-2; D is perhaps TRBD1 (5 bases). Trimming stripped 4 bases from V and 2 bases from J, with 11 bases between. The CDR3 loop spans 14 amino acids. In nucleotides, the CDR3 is TGTGCCAGCAGTTCCCAGGGAAAGAACTATGGCTACACCTTC. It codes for CASSSQGKNYGYTF.

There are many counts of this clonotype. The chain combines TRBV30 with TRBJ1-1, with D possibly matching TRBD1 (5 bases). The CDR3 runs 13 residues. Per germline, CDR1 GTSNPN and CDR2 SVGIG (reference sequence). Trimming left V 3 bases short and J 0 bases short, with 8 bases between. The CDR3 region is CAWSLTVNTEAFF. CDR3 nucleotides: TGTGCCTGGAGCTTGACAGTGAACACTGAAGCTTTCTTT.

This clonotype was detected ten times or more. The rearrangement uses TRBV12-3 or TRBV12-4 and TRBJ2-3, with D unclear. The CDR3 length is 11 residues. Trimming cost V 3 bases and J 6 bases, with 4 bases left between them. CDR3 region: CASSFGDTQYF. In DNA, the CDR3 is TGTGCCAGCAGTTTTGGCGATACGCAGTATTTT.

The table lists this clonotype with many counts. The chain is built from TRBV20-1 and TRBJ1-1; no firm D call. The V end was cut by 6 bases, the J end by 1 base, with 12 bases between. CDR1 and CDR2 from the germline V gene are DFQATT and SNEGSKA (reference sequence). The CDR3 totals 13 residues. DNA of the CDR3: TGCAGTGCCCGACCCGATGGGAACACTGAAGCTTTCTTT. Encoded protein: CSARPDGNTEAFF.

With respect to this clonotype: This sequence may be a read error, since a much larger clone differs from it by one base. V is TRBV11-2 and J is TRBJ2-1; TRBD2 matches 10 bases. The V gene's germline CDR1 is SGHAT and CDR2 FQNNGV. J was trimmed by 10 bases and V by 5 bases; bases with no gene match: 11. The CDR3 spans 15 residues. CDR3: CASSPTGLAAQEQFF. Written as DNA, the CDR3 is TGTGCCAGCAGCCCAACCGGACTAGCGGCCCAGGAGCAGTTCTTC.

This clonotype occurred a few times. Written as DNA, the CDR3 is TGTGCCAGCAGTTTATCGCGGATACCGGGGAGTGGAAACACCATATATTTT. The encoded protein is CASSLSRIPGSGNTIYF. The J gene is TRBJ1-3, the V gene TRBV27; D remains ambiguous. Trimming removed 0 bases at V and 3 bases at J, with 15 bases between. The germline V gene has CDR1 MNHEY and CDR2 SMNVEV (reference sequence). This CDR3 spans 17 amino acids.

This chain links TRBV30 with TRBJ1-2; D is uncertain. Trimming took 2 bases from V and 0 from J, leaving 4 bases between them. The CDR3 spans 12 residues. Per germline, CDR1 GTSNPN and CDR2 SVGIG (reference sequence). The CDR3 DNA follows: TGTGCCTGGAGTAGTACTAACTATGGCTACACCTTC. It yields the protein CAWSSTNYGYTF. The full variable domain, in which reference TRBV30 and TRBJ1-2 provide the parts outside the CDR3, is SQTIHQWPATLVQPVGSPLSLECTVEGTSNPNLYWYRQAAGRGLQLLFYSVGIGQISSEVPQNLSASRPQDRQFILSSKKLLLSDSGFYLCAWSSTNYGYTFGSGTRLTVV.

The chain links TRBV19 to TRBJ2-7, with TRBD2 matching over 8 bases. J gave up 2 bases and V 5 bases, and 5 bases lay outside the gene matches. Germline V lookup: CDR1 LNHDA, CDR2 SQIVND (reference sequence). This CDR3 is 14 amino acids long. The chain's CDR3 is CASSLTSETYEQYF. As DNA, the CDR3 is TGTGCCAGTAGTTTGACTAGCGAAACCTACGAGCAGTACTTC.

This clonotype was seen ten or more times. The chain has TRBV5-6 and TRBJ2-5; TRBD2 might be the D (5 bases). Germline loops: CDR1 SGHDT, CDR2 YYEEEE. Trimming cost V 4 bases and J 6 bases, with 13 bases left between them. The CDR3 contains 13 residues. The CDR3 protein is CASSAGLLKTQYF. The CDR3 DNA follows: TGTGCCAGCAGCGCCGGACTCCTTAAGACCCAGTACTTC. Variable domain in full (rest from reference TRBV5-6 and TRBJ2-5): DAGVTQSPTHLIKTRGQQVTLRCSPKSGHDTVSWYQQALGQGPQFIFQYYEEEERQRGNFPDRFSGHQFPNYSSELNVNALLLGDSALYLCASSAGLLKTQYFGPGTRLLVL.

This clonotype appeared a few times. The CDR3 region has the DNA TGTGCCATACAGGGGGCCGAGCTGTTTTTT. Protein: CAIQGAELFF. The V call is TRBV21-1, the J call TRBJ2-2; the table's TRBD1 call for D was not verified on the DNA. TRBV21-1 is a pseudogene segment. CDR3 length: 10 residues.

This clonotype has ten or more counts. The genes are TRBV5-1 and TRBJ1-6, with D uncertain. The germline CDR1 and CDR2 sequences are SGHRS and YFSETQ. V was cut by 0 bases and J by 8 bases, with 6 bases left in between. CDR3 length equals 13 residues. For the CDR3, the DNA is TGCGCCAGCAGCTTGGCAGAGGATTCACCCCTCCACTTT. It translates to CASSLAEDSPLHF.

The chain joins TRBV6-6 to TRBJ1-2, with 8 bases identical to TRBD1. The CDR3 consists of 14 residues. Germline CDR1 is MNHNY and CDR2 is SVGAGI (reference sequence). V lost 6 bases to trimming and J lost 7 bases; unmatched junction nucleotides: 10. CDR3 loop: CASRTGASLLGYTF. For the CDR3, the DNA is TGTGCCAGCAGGACAGGGGCGTCGCTTCTTGGCTACACCTTC.

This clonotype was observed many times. In DNA form, the CDR3 reads TGTGCCAGCAGCCAAGATTCTACCGGGGGGGCTGGTGATACGCAGTATTTT. Its protein product is CASSQDSTGGAGDTQYF. This rearrangement joins TRBV3-1 to TRBJ2-3; 8 bases match TRBD2. This CDR3 is built from 17 residues. Germline V lookup: CDR1 LGHDT, CDR2 YNNKEL (reference sequence). V was pared by 0 bases and J by 6 bases, with 11 bases of the junction left unmatched.

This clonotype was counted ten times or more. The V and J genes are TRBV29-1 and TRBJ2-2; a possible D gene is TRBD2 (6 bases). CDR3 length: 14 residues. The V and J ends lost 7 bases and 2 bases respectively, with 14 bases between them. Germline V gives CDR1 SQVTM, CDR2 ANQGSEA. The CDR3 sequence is CSGTGTANTGELFF. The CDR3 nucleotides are TGCAGCGGAACCGGGACTGCTAACACCGGGGAGCTGTTTTTT.

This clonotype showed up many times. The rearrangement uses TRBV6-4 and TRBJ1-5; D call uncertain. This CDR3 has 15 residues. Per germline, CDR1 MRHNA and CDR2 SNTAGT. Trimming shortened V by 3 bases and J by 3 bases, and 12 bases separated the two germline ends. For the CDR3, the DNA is TGTGCCAGCAGTGAGCGGGGTGTTTACAATCAGCCCCAGCATTTT. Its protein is CASSERGVYNQPQHF.

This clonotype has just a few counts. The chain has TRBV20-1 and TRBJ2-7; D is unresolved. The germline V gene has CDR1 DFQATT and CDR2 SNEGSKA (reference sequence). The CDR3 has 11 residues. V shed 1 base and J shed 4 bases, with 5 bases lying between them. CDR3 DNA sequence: TGCAGTGCTAGAGCTGGGTACGAGCAGTACTTC. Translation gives CSARAGYEQYF.

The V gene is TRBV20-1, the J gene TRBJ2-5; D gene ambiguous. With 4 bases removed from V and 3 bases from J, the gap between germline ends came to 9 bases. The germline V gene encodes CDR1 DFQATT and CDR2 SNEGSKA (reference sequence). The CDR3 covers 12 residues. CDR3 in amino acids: CSATDGEETQYF. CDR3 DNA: TGCAGTGCTACCGACGGTGAAGAGACCCAGTACTTC.

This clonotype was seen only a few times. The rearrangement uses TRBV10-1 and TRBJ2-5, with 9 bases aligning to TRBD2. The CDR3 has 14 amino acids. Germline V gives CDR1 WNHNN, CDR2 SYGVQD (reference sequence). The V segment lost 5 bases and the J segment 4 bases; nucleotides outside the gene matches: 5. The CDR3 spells CASSRGLARETQYF. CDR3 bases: TGCGCCAGCAGTCGGGGACTAGCTCGAGAGACCCAGTACTTC.

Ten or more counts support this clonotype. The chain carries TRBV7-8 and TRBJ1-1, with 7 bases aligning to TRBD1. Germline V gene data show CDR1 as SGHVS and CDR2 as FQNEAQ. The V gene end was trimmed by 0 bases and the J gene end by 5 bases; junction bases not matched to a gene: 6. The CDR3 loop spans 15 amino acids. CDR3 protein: CASSLAARGLTEAFF. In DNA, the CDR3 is TGTGCCAGCAGCTTAGCAGCCAGGGGGTTAACTGAAGCTTTCTTT.

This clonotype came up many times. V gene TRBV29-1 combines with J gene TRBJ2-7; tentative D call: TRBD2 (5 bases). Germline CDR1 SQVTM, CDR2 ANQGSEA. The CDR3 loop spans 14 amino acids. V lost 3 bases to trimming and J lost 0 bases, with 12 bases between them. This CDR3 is CSVDGVIGSYEQYF. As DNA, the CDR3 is TGCAGCGTTGACGGGGTGATAGGCTCCTACGAGCAGTACTTC.

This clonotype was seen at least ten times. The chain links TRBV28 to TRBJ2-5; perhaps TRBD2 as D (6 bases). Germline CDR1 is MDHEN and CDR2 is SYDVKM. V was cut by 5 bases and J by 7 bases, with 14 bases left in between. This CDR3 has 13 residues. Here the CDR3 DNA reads TGTGCCAGCAGTCCGGGACTCCGGGGGACCCAGTACTTC. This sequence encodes CASSPGLRGTQYF.

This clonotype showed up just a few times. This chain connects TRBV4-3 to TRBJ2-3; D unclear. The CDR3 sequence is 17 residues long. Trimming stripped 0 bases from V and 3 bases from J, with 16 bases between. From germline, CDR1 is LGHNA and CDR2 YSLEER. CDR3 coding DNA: TGCGCCAGCAGCCAAGATACGCAGGCCACCTCAACAGATACGCAGTATTTT. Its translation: CASSQDTQATSTDTQYF.

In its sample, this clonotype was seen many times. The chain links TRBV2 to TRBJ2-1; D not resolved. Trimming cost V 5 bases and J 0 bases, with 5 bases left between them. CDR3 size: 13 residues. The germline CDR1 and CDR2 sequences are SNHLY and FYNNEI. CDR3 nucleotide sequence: TGTGCCAGCAGTAAGGGCTCCTACAATGAGCAGTTCTTC. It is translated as CASSKGSYNEQFF.

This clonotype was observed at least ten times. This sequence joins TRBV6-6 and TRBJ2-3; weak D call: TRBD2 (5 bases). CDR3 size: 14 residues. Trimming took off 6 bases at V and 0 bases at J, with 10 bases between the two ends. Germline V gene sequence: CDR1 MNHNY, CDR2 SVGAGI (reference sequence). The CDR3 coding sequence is TGTGCCAGCAGGGAACTAGAGAGCACAGATACGCAGTATTTT. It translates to CASRELESTDTQYF.

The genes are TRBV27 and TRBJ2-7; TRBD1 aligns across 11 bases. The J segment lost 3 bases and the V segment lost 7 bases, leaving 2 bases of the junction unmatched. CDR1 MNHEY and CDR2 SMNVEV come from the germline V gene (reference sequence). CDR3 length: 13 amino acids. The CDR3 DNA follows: TGTGCCAGCACGGGACAGGGGGGCTACGAGCAGTACTTC. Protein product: CASTGQGGYEQYF.

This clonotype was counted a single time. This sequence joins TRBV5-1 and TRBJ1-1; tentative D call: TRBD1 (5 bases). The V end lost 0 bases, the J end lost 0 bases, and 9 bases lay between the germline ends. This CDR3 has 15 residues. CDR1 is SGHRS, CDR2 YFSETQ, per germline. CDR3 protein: CASSLAAGMNTEAFF. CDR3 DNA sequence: TGCGCCAGCAGCTTGGCCGCAGGGATGAACACTGAAGCTTTCTTT.

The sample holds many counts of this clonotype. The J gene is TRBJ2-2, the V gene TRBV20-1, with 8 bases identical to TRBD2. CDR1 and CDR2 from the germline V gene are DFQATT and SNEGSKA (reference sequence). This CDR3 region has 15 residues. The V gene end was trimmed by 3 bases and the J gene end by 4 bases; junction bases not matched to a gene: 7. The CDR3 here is CSASLGRVGTGELFF. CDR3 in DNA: TGCAGTGCTAGCCTCGGGAGGGTTGGCACCGGGGAGCTGTTTTTT.

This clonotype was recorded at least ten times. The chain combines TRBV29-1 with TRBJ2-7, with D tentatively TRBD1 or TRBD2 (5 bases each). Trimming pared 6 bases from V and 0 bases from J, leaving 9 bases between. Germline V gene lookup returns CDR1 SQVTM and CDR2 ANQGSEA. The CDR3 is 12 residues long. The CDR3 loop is CSVEGSSYEQYF. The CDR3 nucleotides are TGCAGCGTCGAGGGGAGCTCCTACGAGCAGTACTTC.